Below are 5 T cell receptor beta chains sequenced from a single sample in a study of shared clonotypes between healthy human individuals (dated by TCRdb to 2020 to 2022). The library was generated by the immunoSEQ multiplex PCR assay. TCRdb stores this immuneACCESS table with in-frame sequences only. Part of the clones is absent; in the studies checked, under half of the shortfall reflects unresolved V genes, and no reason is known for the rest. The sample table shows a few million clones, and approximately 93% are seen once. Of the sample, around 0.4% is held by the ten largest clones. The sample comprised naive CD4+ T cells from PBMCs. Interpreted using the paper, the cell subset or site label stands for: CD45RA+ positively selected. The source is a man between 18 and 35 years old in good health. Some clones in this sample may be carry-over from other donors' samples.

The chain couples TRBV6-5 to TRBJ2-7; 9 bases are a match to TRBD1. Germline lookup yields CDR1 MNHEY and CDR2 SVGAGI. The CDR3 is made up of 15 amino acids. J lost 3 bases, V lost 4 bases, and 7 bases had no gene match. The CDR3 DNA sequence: TGTGCCAGCAGTTTAAACCGGGACAGGGTCTACGAGCAGTACTTC. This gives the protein CASSLNRDRVYEQYF.

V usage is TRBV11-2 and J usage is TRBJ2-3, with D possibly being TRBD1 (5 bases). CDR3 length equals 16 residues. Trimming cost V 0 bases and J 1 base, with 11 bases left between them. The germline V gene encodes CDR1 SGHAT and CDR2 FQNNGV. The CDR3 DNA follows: TGTGCCAGCAGCTTAGACAGGGTGTCGGGCACAGATACGCAGTATTTT. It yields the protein CASSLDRVSGTDTQYF.

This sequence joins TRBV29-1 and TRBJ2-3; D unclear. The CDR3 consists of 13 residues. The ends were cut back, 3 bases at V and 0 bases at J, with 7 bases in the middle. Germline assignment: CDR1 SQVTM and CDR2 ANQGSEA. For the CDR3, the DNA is TGCAGCGTTGATGCCCAGAGCACAGATACGCAGTATTTT. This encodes CSVDAQSTDTQYF.

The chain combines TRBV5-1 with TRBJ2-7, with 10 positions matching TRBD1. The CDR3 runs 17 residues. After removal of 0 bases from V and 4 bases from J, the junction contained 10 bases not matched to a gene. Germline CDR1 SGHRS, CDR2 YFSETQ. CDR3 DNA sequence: TGCGCCAGCAGCTTGGGGATCGACAGGGGGCTTTTATACGAGCAGTACTTC. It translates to CASSLGIDRGLLYEQYF. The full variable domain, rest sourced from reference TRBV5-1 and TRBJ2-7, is KAGVTQTPRYLIKTRGQQVTLSCSPISGHRSVSWYQQTPGQGLQFLFEYFSETQRNKGNFPGRFSGRQFSNSRSEMNVSTLELGDSALYLCASSLGIDRGLLYEQYFGPGTRLTVT.

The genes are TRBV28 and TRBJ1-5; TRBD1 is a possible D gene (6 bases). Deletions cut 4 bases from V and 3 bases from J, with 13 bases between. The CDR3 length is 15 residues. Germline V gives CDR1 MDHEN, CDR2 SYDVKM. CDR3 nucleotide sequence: TGTGCCAGCAGTTCGTACCCAGGGGACAATCAGCCCCAGCATTTT. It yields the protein CASSSYPGDNQPQHF.